These 22 T cell receptor beta chains were all obtained from the same sample, sequenced in a study of siplizumab effects on memory and regulatory T cells. Clones were read by immunoSEQ multiplex PCR, and TCRdb kept only the in-frame ones, dropping some. This sample has around 86,000 clones, with over 85% found just once. The sample was non-Treg CD4+ T cells sorted from blood. The receptors were sampled from a human donor in good health.

This clone was counted a few times. V is TRBV5-4 and J is TRBJ1-2; D remains unclear. Trimming took 2 bases from V and 7 from J, leaving 21 bases between them. Germline loops: CDR1 SGHNT, CDR2 YYREEE (reference sequence). The CDR3 covers 16 residues. The CDR3 sequence is CASSLGSLSGISGYTF. CDR3 coding DNA: TGTGCCAGCAGCTTAGGGTCGTTATCGGGGATCTCTGGCTACACCTTC.

This chain uses TRBV2 with TRBJ2-7, with 8 bases that match TRBD1. Germline V CDR1 and CDR2: SNHLY, FYNNEI. J lost 4 bases, V lost 10 bases, and 3 bases had no gene match. CDR3 length: 11 amino acids. The CDR3 sequence: CATRQGYEQYF. The CDR3 nucleotides are TGTGCCACTAGACAGGGGTACGAGCAGTACTTC.

The J gene is TRBJ1-1, the V gene TRBV5-6; D gene uncertain. CDR3 size: 14 residues. Per germline, CDR1 SGHDT and CDR2 YYEEEE. Trimming shortened V by 4 bases and J by 1 base, and 11 bases separated the two germline ends. CDR3 nucleotides: TGTGCCAGCAGCCAGATTGACTGGAACACTGAAGCTTTCTTT. Translation: CASSQIDWNTEAFF.

This chain uses TRBV4-1 with TRBJ2-3, with 10 bases matching TRBD1. This CDR3 spans 17 amino acids. The germline CDR1 and CDR2 sequences are MGHRA and YSYEKL. Losses at the gene ends were 3 bases for V and 5 bases for J; bases not matched to a gene: 11. CDR3 sequence reads: CASSQIAGQGIRDTQYF. The CDR3 nucleotides are TGCGCCAGCAGCCAGATCGCGGGACAGGGGATCCGAGATACGCAGTATTTT.

This rearrangement joins TRBV27 to TRBJ1-2; 11 nucleotides match TRBD1. V trimming: 4 bases; J trimming: 3 bases; junction bases outside the gene matches: 7. The CDR3 runs 16 residues. Germline V gene data show CDR1 as MNHEY and CDR2 as SMNVEV (reference sequence). CDR3 protein: CASSSRLGQGDYGYTF. The CDR3 nucleotides are TGTGCCAGCAGTTCCAGATTGGGACAGGGGGACTATGGCTACACCTTC.

The chain links TRBV6-5 to TRBJ1-4; D is unclear. V lost 4 bases to trimming and J lost 3 bases, with 9 bases between them. The CDR3 is 14 amino acids. Germline V CDR1 and CDR2: MNHEY, SVGAGI. In DNA form, the CDR3 reads TGTGCCAGCAGTTGGTCCGATCCTAATGAAAAACTGTTTTTT. This translates into CASSWSDPNEKLFF.

The sample holds one count of this clone. This rearrangement joins TRBV6-6 to TRBJ1-2; the D gene is possibly TRBD1 (5 bases). This CDR3 spans 14 amino acids. Germline V CDR1 and CDR2: MNHNY, SVGAGI (reference sequence). The V end was cut by 5 bases, the J end by 3 bases, with 13 bases between. DNA for the CDR3: TGTGCCAGCAGTGCCCCGGGACGGCACTATGGCTACACCTTC. Its translation is CASSAPGRHYGYTF.

The chain employs TRBV30 and TRBJ1-3; D is perhaps TRBD1 (5 bases). V lost 5 bases and J 3 bases, leaving 5 bases between the germline ends. This CDR3 has 11 residues. Germline loops: CDR1 GTSNPN, CDR2 SVGIG (reference sequence). This CDR3 reads CAWDSGNTIYF. DNA of the CDR3: TGTGCCTGGGACAGTGGAAACACCATATATTTT.

The CDR3 DNA reads as TGTGCCAGCAGTGAAAGTGGTGCCCGAGGGGCCCAGCATTTT. Its translation: CASSESGARGAQHF. The J gene is TRBJ1-5, the V gene TRBV6-1, with a possible D match to TRBD1 (5 bases). CDR1 and CDR2 (germline): MNHNS, SASEGT. The CDR3 has 14 residues. V shed 2 bases and J shed 11 bases, with 16 bases lying between them.

The chain joins TRBV10-3 to TRBJ1-2; 8 nucleotides align to TRBD1. The junction had 14 bases not matched to a gene; V was cut back by 4 bases and J by 7 bases. Germline assignment: CDR1 ENHRY and CDR2 SYGVKD. This CDR3 spans 16 amino acids. This chain's CDR3 is CAISGTPDRGRGGYTF. The CDR3 DNA reads as TGTGCCATCAGTGGGACCCCTGACAGGGGTAGGGGTGGCTACACCTTC.

The V gene is TRBV2, the J gene TRBJ2-2; 9 bases match TRBD2. Germline assignment: CDR1 SNHLY and CDR2 FYNNEI. This CDR3 has 16 residues. V lost 2 bases, J lost 3 bases, and 4 bases stayed unmatched. This CDR3 is CASSERLAGDTGELFF. In DNA, the CDR3 is TGTGCCAGCAGTGAAAGATTAGCGGGGGACACCGGGGAGCTGTTTTTT.

The chain has TRBV27 and TRBJ2-1, with 11 bases aligning to TRBD2. Losses at the gene ends were 9 bases for V and 4 bases for J; bases not matched to a gene: 5. This CDR3 has 14 amino acids. Germline values: CDR1 MNHEY, CDR2 SMNVEV (reference sequence). The CDR3 coding sequence is TGTGCCAGGGAAAGGACTAGCGGGTACAATGAGCAGTTCTTC. Residues: CARERTSGYNEQFF.

The chain employs TRBV11-2 and TRBJ2-1; 8 nucleotides align to TRBD2. This CDR3 comprises 14 residues. From germline, CDR1 is SGHAT and CDR2 FQNNGV. The V gene end was trimmed by 3 bases and the J gene end by 7 bases; junction bases not matched to a gene: 5. In nucleotides, the CDR3 is TGTGCCAGCAGCTTTGGAGTAGCGGGAAATGAGCAGTTCTTC. It yields the protein CASSFGVAGNEQFF.

The rearrangement links TRBV19 to TRBJ2-2; 8 bases align to TRBD2. Germline V gene sequence: CDR1 LNHDA, CDR2 SQIVND (reference sequence). The J segment lost 5 bases and the V segment lost 5 bases, leaving 7 bases of the junction unmatched. The CDR3 length is 15 residues. CDR3 loop: CASSLGTSGTGELFF. The CDR3, as DNA: TGTGCCAGTAGTTTGGGGACTAGTGGAACCGGGGAGCTGTTTTTT.

This chain joins TRBV5-1 and TRBJ2-5; 7 nucleotides agree with TRBD1. Trimming took 1 base from V and 1 from J; bases not matched to a gene: 1. The length of the CDR3 is 14 residues. Germline CDR1 is SGHRS and CDR2 is YFSETQ. CDR3 DNA: TGCGCCAGCAGCTTGACAGGGGCCCAAGAGACCCAGTACTTC. It encodes CASSLTGAQETQYF. The variable domain in full, completed from reference TRBV5-1 and TRBJ2-5, reads KAGVTQTPRYLIKTRGQQVTLSCSPISGHRSVSWYQQTPGQGLQFLFEYFSETQRNKGNFPGRFSGRQFSNSRSEMNVSTLELGDSALYLCASSLTGAQETQYFGPGTRLLVL.

V is TRBV7-2 and J is TRBJ2-2; 7 bases agree with TRBD2. The CDR3 covers 13 residues. Germline CDR1 is SGHTA and CDR2 is FQGNSA. The V and J ends lost 8 bases and 7 bases, in that order; junction bases with no gene match: 7. The CDR3 spells CASSSGIIGELFF. The CDR3 bases are TGTGCCAGCTCCAGCGGGATAATCGGGGAGCTGTTTTTT.

This clone appeared a single time. J is TRBJ1-3 and V is TRBV9; D unclear. The CDR3 length is 15 residues. With 0 bases removed from V and 7 bases from J, the gap between germline ends came to 14 bases. CDR1 is SGDLS and CDR2 is YYNGEE in the germline V gene. The CDR3 protein is CASSVETGGRNTIYF. CDR3 bases: TGTGCCAGCAGCGTAGAAACGGGTGGACGGAACACCATATATTTT.

This chain connects TRBV4-1 to TRBJ1-3; D not resolved. Germline V gives CDR1 MGHRA, CDR2 YSYEKL. V lost 6 bases and J lost 1, with 13 bases in between. The CDR3 is 15 amino acids. In nucleotides, the CDR3 is TGCGCCAGCAGAGACGGACTCAAGTCTGGAAACACCATATATTTT. This gives the protein CASRDGLKSGNTIYF.

V usage is TRBV11-2 and J usage is TRBJ1-2, with D tentatively TRBD1 (5 bases). This CDR3 is 14 amino acids long. In germline, CDR1 is SGHAT, CDR2 FQNNGV. Trimming took off 5 bases at V and 5 bases at J, with 15 bases between the two ends. The CDR3 sequence: CASSPQAGSYGYTF. In nucleotides, the CDR3 is TGTGCCAGCAGCCCACAGGCAGGGTCTTATGGCTACACCTTC.

The chain uses TRBV11-3 and TRBJ2-3, with D perhaps TRBD2 (7 bases). Trimming took 5 bases from V and 6 from J, leaving 12 bases between them. Germline CDR1 reads SGHNT; CDR2 reads YENEEA. The CDR3 consists of 13 residues. The CDR3 here is CASSRGGVDTQYF. The CDR3 DNA is TGTGCCAGCAGCCGAGGGGGGGTTGATACGCAGTATTTT.

The chain employs TRBV4-1 and TRBJ1-2; 7 bases agree with TRBD1. This CDR3 is 14 amino acids long. Germline CDR1 is MGHRA and CDR2 is YSYEKL. Trimming removed 0 bases from V and 4 bases from J; junction bases left unmatched: 2. CDR3 sequence (DNA): TGCGCCAGCAGCCAAGAGGACAGGACCTATGGCTACACCTTC. It translates to CASSQEDRTYGYTF.

This sequence joins TRBV30 and TRBJ2-5; D may be TRBD1 or TRBD2 (5 bases each). V lost 2 bases and J lost 5, with 12 bases in between. The CDR3 extends over 13 amino acids. Per germline, CDR1 GTSNPN and CDR2 SVGIG (reference sequence). The CDR3 nucleotides are TGTGCCTGGAGTAGGGACCTCCAGGAGACCCAGTACTTC. It yields the protein CAWSRDLQETQYF.